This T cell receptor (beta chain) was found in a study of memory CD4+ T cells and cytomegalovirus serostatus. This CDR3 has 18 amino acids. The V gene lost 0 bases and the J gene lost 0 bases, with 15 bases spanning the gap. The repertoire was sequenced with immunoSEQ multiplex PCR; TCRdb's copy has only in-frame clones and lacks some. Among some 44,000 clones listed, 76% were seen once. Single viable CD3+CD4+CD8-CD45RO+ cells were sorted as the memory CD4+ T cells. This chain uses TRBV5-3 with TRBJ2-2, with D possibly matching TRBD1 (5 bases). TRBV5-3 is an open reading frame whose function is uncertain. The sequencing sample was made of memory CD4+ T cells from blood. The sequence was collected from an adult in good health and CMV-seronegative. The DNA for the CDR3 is TGTGCCAGAAGCTTGGGACAGACCGAAACTGCGAACACCGGGGAGCTGTTTTTT. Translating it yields CARSLGQTETANTGELFF.